The sequence of this TCR beta chain was determined in a study of identical twins. The table lists this clonotype with many counts. A universal primer site came from template switching; cDNA carried unique molecular identifiers. TCRdb independently ran MiXCR on the 5' RACE reads; one entry per CDR3 protein. The sample has about 690,000 distinct CDR3 sequences, around 20% seen once. The CDR3 spans 16 residues. Trimming removed 2 bases from V and 0 bases from J; junction bases left unmatched: 4. CDR1 and CDR2 (germline): MNHNS, SASEGT. These data are also associated with another study on T cells expressing NK-cell markers. This second study says: Restricting sorting to alpha-beta TCR T cells was achieved in several experiments by an anti-gamma-delta TCR antibody.

V usage is TRBV6-1 and J usage is TRBJ2-1; TRBD1 agrees at 7 bases. The sequenced material came from PBMCs. The source of this sequence is a woman between 18 and 30 years old in good health. DNA for the CDR3: TGTGCCAGCAGTGAATACAGGGGAAGCTCCTACAATGAGCAGTTCTTC. Amino acid sequence: CASSEYRGSSYNEQFF.